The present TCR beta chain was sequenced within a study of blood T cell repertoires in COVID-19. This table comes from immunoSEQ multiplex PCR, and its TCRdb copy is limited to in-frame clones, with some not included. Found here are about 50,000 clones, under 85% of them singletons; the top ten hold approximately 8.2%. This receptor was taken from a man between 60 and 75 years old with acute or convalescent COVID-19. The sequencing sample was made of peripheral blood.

The CDR3 DNA sequence: TGCGCCAGCAGCCCCTATAGCTCCTACAATGAGCAGTTCTTC. Translated, it gives CASSPYSSYNEQFF. V usage is TRBV5-1 and J usage is TRBJ2-1; D remains ambiguous. CDR3 length: 14 residues. V lost 4 bases, J lost 0 bases, and 8 bases lay in between. From germline, CDR1 is SGHRS and CDR2 YFSETQ.